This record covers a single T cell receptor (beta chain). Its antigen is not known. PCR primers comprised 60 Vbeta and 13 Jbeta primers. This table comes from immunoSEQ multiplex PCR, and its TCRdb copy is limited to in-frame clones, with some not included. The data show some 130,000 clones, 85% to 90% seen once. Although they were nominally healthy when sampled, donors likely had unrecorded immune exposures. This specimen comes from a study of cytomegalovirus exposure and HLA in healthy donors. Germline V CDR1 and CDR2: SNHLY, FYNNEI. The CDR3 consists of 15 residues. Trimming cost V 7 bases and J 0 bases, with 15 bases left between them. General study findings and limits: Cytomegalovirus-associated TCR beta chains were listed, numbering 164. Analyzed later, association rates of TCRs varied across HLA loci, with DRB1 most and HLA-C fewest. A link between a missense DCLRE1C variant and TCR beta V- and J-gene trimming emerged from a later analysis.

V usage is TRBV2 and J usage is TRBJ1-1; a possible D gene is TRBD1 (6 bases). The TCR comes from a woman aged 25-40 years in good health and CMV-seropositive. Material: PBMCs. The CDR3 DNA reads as TGTGCCAGCACCCTACGGACAGCTTTGAACACTGAAGCTTTCTTT. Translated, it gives CASTLRTALNTEAFF. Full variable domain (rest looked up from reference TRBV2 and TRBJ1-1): EPEVTQTPSHQVTQMGQEVILRCVPISNHLYFYWYRQILGQKVEFLVSFYNNEISEKSEIFDDQFSVERPDGSNFTLKIRSTKLEDSAMYFCASTLRTALNTEAFFGQGTRLTVV.